A selection of T cell receptor beta chains follows, all from one sample in a study of T-cell reconstitution after alpha-beta-depleted transplantation in children. TCRdb fed the PCR reads into MiXCR, producing one record per CDR3 protein. This sample yields about 300,000 distinct CDR3 sequences, of which 7.5% to 9% are seen a single time; over 7.5% belongs to the top ten. This sample comprised peripheral blood, obtained 360 days after TCRalphabeta/CD19-depleted stem cell transplant. Receptors were obtained from a female patient younger than 10 who had a stem cell transplant for Fanconi anemia, so the T cells may come from the graft donor. CDR3s include the opening cysteine and the closing phenylalanine or tryptophan. A D gene is named only where the DNA matches it firmly. Only some rows state a clone size, as once, few, many or a class for expanded clones.

. | few | TRBJ2-2 | TRBV18 | CASSPSDTGELFF | TGTGCCAGCTCACCATCCGATACCGGGGAGCTGTTTTTT
. | . | TRBJ2-1 | TRBV7-6 | CASRPLALGDNEQFF | TGTGCCAGCAGACCACTAGCTCTTGGCGACAATGAGCAGTTCTTC
. | many | TRBJ2-7 | TRBV14 | CASSQLQYEQYF | TGTGCCAGCAGCCAGCTCCAATACGAGCAGTACTTC
. | many | TRBJ2-3 | TRBV7-2 | CASSLADTTDTQYF | TGTGCCAGCAGCTTAGCGGACACCACAGATACGCAGTATTTT
. | many | TRBJ2-7 | TRBV3-1 | CASSQDSTDSYF | TGTGCCAGCAGCCAAGATTCGACGGACTCGTACTTC
. | few | TRBJ2-1 | TRBV7-2 | CASSSPFGNEQFF | TGTGCCAGCAGCTCCCCCTTTGGCAATGAGCAGTTCTTC
. | many | TRBJ1-5 | TRBV20-1 | CSARGRSNQPQHF | TGCAGTGCTAGGGGGCGCAGCAATCAGCCCCAGCATTTT
TRBD1 | many | TRBJ1-6 | TRBV12-3/TRBV12-4 | CASSPGQGGSYNSPLHF | TGTGCCAGCAGTCCGGGACAGGGGGGCTCCTATAATTCACCCCTCCACTTT
TRBD1 | many | TRBJ2-3 | TRBV9 | CASSVGRTGNIGTDTQYF | TGTGCCAGCAGCGTAGGCAGGACAGGGAATATAGGCACAGATACGCAGTATTTT
TRBD1 | once | TRBJ2-1 | TRBV25-1 | CASSEDRGVGVEQFF | TGTGCCAGCAGTGAAGACAGGGGAGTGGGTGTTGAGCAGTTCTTC
. | . | TRBJ2-2 | TRBV2 | CASSELTGELFF | TGTGCCAGCAGTGAATTGACCGGGGAGCTGTTTTTT
. | . | TRBJ1-1 | TRBV13 | CASSTLGTEAFF | TGTGCCAGCAGCACCCTAGGGACTGAAGCTTTCTTT
. | few | TRBJ2-1 | TRBV12-5 | CASGLGSYNEQFF | TGTGCTAGTGGTTTGGGCTCCTACAATGAGCAGTTCTTC
. | . | TRBJ2-1 | TRBV18 | CASSPRAYNEQFF | TGTGCCAGCTCACCACGGGCCTACAATGAGCAGTTCTTC
TRBD2 | . | TRBJ2-3 | TRBV28 | CASSSFSGGAVTQYF | TGTGCCAGCAGTTCATTTAGCGGGGGGGCAGTTACGCAGTATTTT